This T cell receptor beta chain was recorded in a study of low-dose radiotherapy and immunotherapy resistance in tumors. With a V-primer adapter and a constant-region primer, TCRs were amplified for about 19 PCR cycles. TCRdb re-derived calls from the reads in MiXCR, one entry per CDR3 protein. The table shows approximately 52,000 distinct CDR3 sequences, with approximately 33% occurring only once. J was trimmed by 4 bases and V by 0 bases; bases with no gene match: 7. CDR3 size: 15 residues. CDR1 GTSNPN and CDR2 SVGIG come from the germline V gene (reference sequence). Time point defined: after trial treatment. Noted treatment: LDRT plus nivolumab, ipilimumab, low-dose cyclophosphamide and aspirin (RACIN trial).

The source was PBMCs, collected after low-dose radiotherapy plus immunotherapy. This chain links TRBV30 with TRBJ2-5; 8 bases are a match to TRBD1. This sequence was found in a male donor with rectosigmoid adenocarcinoma. CDR3 coding DNA: TGTGCCTGGAGTGTAGGGGGAACAGGGGGAGAGACCCAGTACTTC. It translates to CAWSVGGTGGETQYF. The full variable domain, rest sourced from reference TRBV30 and TRBJ2-5, is SQTIHQWPATLVQPVGSPLSLECTVEGTSNPNLYWYRQAAGRGLQLLFYSVGIGQISSEVPQNLSASRPQDRQFILSSKKLLLSDSGFYLCAWSVGGTGGETQYFGPGTRLLVL.